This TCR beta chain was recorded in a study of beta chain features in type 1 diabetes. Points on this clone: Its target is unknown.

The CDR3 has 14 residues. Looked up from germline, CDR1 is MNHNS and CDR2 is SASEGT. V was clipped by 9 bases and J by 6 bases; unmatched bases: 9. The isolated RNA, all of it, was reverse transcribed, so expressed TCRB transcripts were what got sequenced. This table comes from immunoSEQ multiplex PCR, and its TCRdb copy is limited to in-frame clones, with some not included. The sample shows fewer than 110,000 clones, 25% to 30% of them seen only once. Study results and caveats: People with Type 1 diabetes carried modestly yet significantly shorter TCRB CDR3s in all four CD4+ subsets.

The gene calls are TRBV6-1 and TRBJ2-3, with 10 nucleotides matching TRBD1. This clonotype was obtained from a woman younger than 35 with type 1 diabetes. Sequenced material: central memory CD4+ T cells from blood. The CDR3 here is CASRPSTGGDTQYF. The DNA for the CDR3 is TGTGCCAGTCGACCCTCGACAGGGGGCGATACGCAGTATTTT.